This T cell receptor beta chain was profiled in a study of early T cells in non-severe SARS-CoV-2 infection. TCRdb passed the 5' RACE reads through MiXCR, listing each CDR3 protein once. The sample yields about 110,000 distinct CDR3 sequences, about 12% seen once. This clonotype appeared a few times. The sequencing sample was made of whole blood. The TCR originated in an adult who was a healthcare worker with PCR-confirmed SARS-CoV-2 infection or an uninfected control (not recorded which).

CDR3 sequence: CSAIRGANTGELFF. Written as DNA, the CDR3 is TGCAGTGCTATCAGGGGGGCGAACACCGGGGAGCTGTTTTTT. The chain links TRBV20-1 to TRBJ2-2; a weak D match, TRBD1 (7 bases). The CDR3 consists of 14 residues. The germline V and J ends were trimmed by 4 bases and 0 bases, with 9 bases remaining between them. Germline loops: CDR1 DFQATT, CDR2 SNEGSKA (reference sequence).